The 26 T cell receptor beta chains below were found in one sample sequenced in a study of cytomegalovirus exposure and HLA in healthy donors. In the PCR, 60 Vbeta and 13 Jbeta primers were used. Sequencing was performed with immunoSEQ multiplex PCR; in TCRdb, only in-frame clones are kept and a portion is missing. The table has roughly 170,000 clones, less than 90% seen once. Specimen: PBMCs. These receptors were taken from a man aged 45-60 years in good health and CMV-seronegative.

The chain carries TRBV9 and TRBJ2-1; D may be TRBD2 (6 bases). The CDR3 has 15 amino acids. Trimming removed 3 bases at V and 0 bases at J, with 10 bases between. The germline CDR1 and CDR2 sequences are SGDLS and YYNGEE. CDR3 sequence reads: CASSAGTSSYNEQFF. The CDR3 DNA reads as TGTGCCAGCAGCGCCGGGACTTCCTCCTACAATGAGCAGTTCTTC. The full variable domain, rest sourced from reference TRBV9 and TRBJ2-1, is DSGVTQTPKHLITATGQRVTLRCSPRSGDLSVYWYQQSLDQGLQFLIQYYNGEERAKGNILERFSAQQFPDLHSELNLSSLELGDSALYFCASSAGTSSYNEQFFGPGTRLTVL.

The CDR3 protein is CASSPPGGSYEQYF. In DNA form, the CDR3 reads TGTGCCAGCAGCCCCCCCGGGGGCTCCTACGAGCAGTACTTC. The rearrangement uses TRBV28 and TRBJ2-7; possible D gene TRBD2, 6 bases. Germline CDR1 is MDHEN and CDR2 is SYDVKM. This CDR3 spans 14 amino acids. Trimming shortened V by 6 bases and J by 0 bases, and 12 bases separated the two germline ends.

The rearrangement links TRBV28 to TRBJ2-4; D gene ambiguous. Germline values: CDR1 MDHEN, CDR2 SYDVKM. V gave up 2 bases and J gave up 0 bases, with 8 bases separating them. The CDR3 covers 15 residues. The CDR3 loop is CASSLPGSAKNIQYF. In DNA form, the CDR3 reads TGTGCCAGCAGTTTACCAGGTTCAGCCAAAAACATTCAGTACTTC.

The rearrangement uses TRBV2 and TRBJ2-1, with TRBD2 identical over 7 bases. Trimming cost V 7 bases and J 7 bases; bases outside gene matches: 16. This CDR3 comprises 16 residues. The germline V gene has CDR1 SNHLY and CDR2 FYNNEI. The CDR3 sequence is CASILAGLRIGNEQFF. The CDR3 DNA follows: TGTGCCAGCATCTTGGCGGGACTACGGATCGGGAATGAGCAGTTCTTC. The full variable domain, its missing parts supplied by reference TRBV2 and TRBJ2-1, is EPEVTQTPSHQVTQMGQEVILRCVPISNHLYFYWYRQILGQKVEFLVSFYNNEISEKSEIFDDQFSVERPDGSNFTLKIRSTKLEDSAMYFCASILAGLRIGNEQFFGPGTRLTVL.

This chain uses TRBV7-2 with TRBJ2-7; no clear D. CDR3 size: 16 residues. The germline CDR1 and CDR2 sequences are SGHTA and FQGNSA. V gave up 4 bases and J gave up 0 bases, with 16 bases separating them. The CDR3 sequence: CASSSYPSTSSYEQYF. The DNA of the CDR3 is TGTGCCAGCAGCTCCTACCCCTCGACAAGCTCCTACGAGCAGTACTTC.

There are a few counts of this clone. This chain links TRBV6-6 with TRBJ1-2, with 7 positions matching TRBD1. Germline values: CDR1 MNHNY, CDR2 SVGAGI (reference sequence). This CDR3 contains 14 residues. Germline trimming cut 5 bases from V and 5 bases from J; bases unmatched to any gene: 8. The CDR3 DNA reads as TGTGCCAGCAGTCTTACAGGGGTGAATTATGGCTACACCTTC. This sequence encodes CASSLTGVNYGYTF.

The chain combines TRBV28 with TRBJ2-3; D gene uncertain. The germline CDR1 and CDR2 sequences are MDHEN and SYDVKM. The V and J ends lost 3 bases and 0 bases respectively, with 7 bases between them. The length of the CDR3 is 14 residues. The CDR3 here is CASSFGLSTDTQYF. CDR3 DNA sequence: TGTGCCAGCAGTTTCGGGTTAAGCACAGATACGCAGTATTTT.

The J gene is TRBJ2-3, the V gene TRBV7-2; 7 bases map to TRBD2. Germline loops: CDR1 SGHTA, CDR2 FQGNSA. V gave up 5 bases and J gave up 5 bases; unmatched junction bases: 1. The CDR3 contains 12 residues. DNA for the CDR3: TGTGCCAGCAGCCCGGGGGGAGATACGCAGTATTTT. Translating it yields CASSPGGDTQYF.

The chain has TRBV7-9 and TRBJ2-5; 11 nucleotides match TRBD2. This CDR3 is built from 17 residues. Germline loops: CDR1 SEHNR, CDR2 FQNEAQ (reference sequence). After removal of 4 bases from V and 7 bases from J, the junction contained 14 bases not matched to a gene. The CDR3 bases are TGTGCCAGCAGCTATAACATGGGACTAGCGGTCCACTTGACCCAGTACTTC. Translating gives CASSYNMGLAVHLTQYF.

V gene TRBV5-6 combines with J gene TRBJ2-5; unclear D gene. The CDR3 sequence is 14 residues long. The germline gives CDR1 SGHDT, CDR2 YYEEEE. The germline V and J ends were trimmed by 0 bases and 4 bases, with 10 bases remaining between them. The CDR3 is CASSLAGLRETQYF. The CDR3 DNA reads as TGTGCCAGCAGCTTGGCCGGGTTGCGAGAGACCCAGTACTTC.

This rearrangement joins TRBV5-4 to TRBJ1-3; 8 bases are shared with TRBD1. V trimming: 3 bases; J trimming: 0 bases; junction bases outside the gene matches: 8. CDR3 length equals 17 residues. Germline V lookup: CDR1 SGHNT, CDR2 YYREEE (reference sequence). CDR3: CASSYTKTGGSGNTIYF. The CDR3 coding sequence is TGTGCCAGCAGCTATACCAAAACAGGGGGCTCTGGAAACACCATATATTTT.

The gene calls are TRBV11-1 and TRBJ2-3; no firm D call. This CDR3 region has 13 residues. The germline V and J ends were trimmed by 7 bases and 3 bases, with 11 bases remaining between them. Germline CDR1 is SGHAT and CDR2 is FQDESV (reference sequence). The CDR3 coding sequence is TGTGCCAGCACTACGGTCTGGACAGATACGCAGTATTTT. Translated, it gives CASTTVWTDTQYF.

V gene TRBV6-6 combines with J gene TRBJ1-5; D gene unclear. V shed 6 bases and J shed 2 bases, with 11 bases lying between them. Germline assignment: CDR1 MNHNY and CDR2 SVGAGI (reference sequence). This CDR3 contains 14 residues. The CDR3 sequence is CASRSGRGNQPQHF. The CDR3 coding sequence is TGTGCCAGCAGGAGCGGACGGGGCAATCAGCCCCAGCATTTT.

V gene TRBV7-9 combines with J gene TRBJ1-4; 9 bases are shared with TRBD1. Trimming at V came to 5 bases and at J to 5 bases, leaving 9 bases not matched to a gene. The germline CDR1 and CDR2 sequences are SEHNR and FQNEAQ (reference sequence). This CDR3 is 16 amino acids long. DNA of the CDR3: TGTGCCAGCAGCCTAAGGACAGGGGTCCGCAATGAAAAACTGTTTTTT. Translating gives CASSLRTGVRNEKLFF.

The chain combines TRBV5-1 with TRBJ2-3; D may be TRBD2 (5 bases). The CDR3 loop spans 16 amino acids. Between the trimmed V and J ends, which lost 1 base and 7 bases, there was a span of 19 bases. The germline V gene has CDR1 SGHRS and CDR2 YFSETQ. The CDR3 sequence: CASSLRLVAPTNTQYF. DNA for the CDR3: TGCGCCAGCAGCTTGCGGCTGGTAGCGCCCACGAATACGCAGTATTTT.

This chain joins TRBV27 and TRBJ1-2; 8 nucleotides align to TRBD1. The CDR3 is made up of 15 amino acids. V shed 5 bases and J 7 bases; nucleotides not matched to a gene: 12. The germline V gene encodes CDR1 MNHEY and CDR2 SMNVEV (reference sequence). The CDR3, as DNA: TGTGCCAGCAGTCCCTACGGACAGGGACCAGGTGGCTACACCTTC. Translated: CASSPYGQGPGGYTF.

This chain connects TRBV5-4 to TRBJ2-7; possible D gene TRBD2, 5 bases. The V end was cut by 6 bases, the J end by 0 bases, with 19 bases between. The CDR3 extends over 16 amino acids. Germline CDR1 is SGHNT and CDR2 is YYREEE (reference sequence). In nucleotides, the CDR3 is TGTGCCAGCACCAATTCAGAGAGGACTGACTCCTACGAGCAGTACTTC. Residues: CASTNSERTDSYEQYF.

The genes are TRBV6-6 and TRBJ1-2; D gene ambiguous. The V gene lost 7 bases and the J gene lost 7 bases, with 19 bases spanning the gap. This CDR3 is built from 14 residues. Germline assignment: CDR1 MNHNY and CDR2 SVGAGI (reference sequence). The DNA of the CDR3 is TGTGCCAGCACCAACCCCCCAGTTCCCCCTGGCTACACCTTC. As protein: CASTNPPVPPGYTF.

On this clone: Other DNA variants within this sample encode the same CDR3. The chain couples TRBV18 to TRBJ1-1, with D tentatively TRBD1 (5 bases). The CDR3 is 14 residues long. Germline lookup yields CDR1 KGHSH and CDR2 LQKENI. Trimming removed 0 bases at V and 4 bases at J, with 9 bases between. Here the CDR3 DNA reads TGTGCCAGCTCACCACCGGGGGGGGGCACTGAAGCTTTCTTT. This codes for CASSPPGGGTEAFF. Supplemented by reference TRBV18 and TRBJ1-1, the full variable domain reads NAGVMQNPRHLVRRRGQEARLRCSPMKGHSHVYWYRQLPEEGLKFMVYLQKENIIDESGMPKERFSAEFPKEGPSILRIQQVVRGDSAAYFCASSPPGGGTEAFFGQGTRLTVV.

This clone appeared a single time. Written as DNA, the CDR3 is TGTGCCAGCAGCTTAGCGACGGGGGTTGGAAACACCATATATTTT. It is translated as CASSLATGVGNTIYF. V is TRBV7-2 and J is TRBJ1-3, with a tentative D call TRBD1 (5 bases). V was cut by 0 bases and J by 3 bases, with 9 bases left in between. This CDR3 contains 15 residues. Germline CDR1 SGHTA, CDR2 FQGNSA.

The gene calls are TRBV9 and TRBJ1-2, with D unresolved. This CDR3 contains 15 residues. Germline CDR1 reads SGDLS; CDR2 reads YYNGEE. Deletions cut 0 bases from V and 8 bases from J, with 17 bases between. The CDR3 sequence: CASSVEFPPRGGYTF. CDR3 in DNA: TGTGCCAGCAGCGTAGAGTTCCCCCCCCGAGGGGGCTACACCTTC.

The chain has TRBV6-6 and TRBJ2-2, with D uncertain. Germline loops: CDR1 MNHNY, CDR2 SVGAGI (reference sequence). Trimming removed 6 bases at V and 1 base at J, with 12 bases between. This CDR3 is built from 15 residues. CDR3 in amino acids: CASSPDWKNTGELFF. CDR3 nucleotide sequence: TGTGCCAGCAGCCCCGACTGGAAGAACACCGGGGAGCTGTTTTTT.

V usage is TRBV6-5 and J usage is TRBJ1-4, with 7 bases lining up with TRBD1. This CDR3 is 14 amino acids long. The junction had 2 bases not matched to a gene; V was cut back by 2 bases and J by 5 bases. Germline V gives CDR1 MNHEY, CDR2 SVGAGI. In DNA, the CDR3 is TGTGCCAGCAGTTACCGGGACAGCAATGAAAAACTGTTTTTT. Translating it yields CASSYRDSNEKLFF.

The rearrangement uses TRBV7-3 and TRBJ2-3; 9 positions agree with TRBD1. The CDR3 totals 15 residues. With V trimmed by 6 bases and J by 5 bases, 9 bases remained unmatched. Germline lookup yields CDR1 SGHTA and CDR2 FQGTGA. This chain's CDR3 is CASREGGQGLDTQYF. Here the CDR3 DNA reads TGTGCCAGCAGGGAGGGGGGACAGGGATTAGATACGCAGTATTTT.

Worth noting for this clone: The same CDR3 can be traced to other DNA sequences in this sample. This chain joins TRBV20-1 and TRBJ2-7, with a possible D match to TRBD1 (6 bases). This CDR3 region has 11 residues. In germline, CDR1 is DFQATT, CDR2 SNEGSKA (reference sequence). The CDR3 spells CSARRGGEQYF. For the CDR3, the DNA is TGCAGCGCCAGACGAGGGGGCGAGCAGTACTTC.

J is TRBJ2-7 and V is TRBV7-8; 8 bases line up with TRBD1. Germline V gene data show CDR1 as SGHVS and CDR2 as FQNEAQ. V trimming: 2 bases; J trimming: 2 bases; junction bases outside the gene matches: 5. There are 15 residues in the CDR3. CDR3 residues: CASSLIGTGTYEQYF. CDR3 coding DNA: TGTGCCAGCAGCTTAATCGGGACAGGAACCTACGAGCAGTACTTC.